A single TCR beta chain is shown here with its context. The antigen it recognizes is unknown. Mismatch with germline at one junction end may stem from a read error. The collaborating institutions used their own protocols to collect whole blood in K2EDTA tubes. Collaborator samples were shipped for TCRbeta analysis as frozen whole blood, isolated PBMCs, or DNA extracted from either sample type. The CDR3, from cysteine to phenylalanine, totals 15 residues. Left in the record is the CDR3 DNA by itself, 45 bases read in frame from the first base. As encoded in the germline V gene, CDR1 is KGHDR while CDR2 is SFDVKD. TCRbeta CDR3 regions were amplified from genomic DNA using the immunoSEQ Assay, a bias-controlled multiplex PCR. On the authors' methods: Within the assay, amplification of reference gene primers was used to estimate how many nucleated cells each sample contained. To quantify the absolute abundance of each unique TCRbeta CDR3 rearrangement, sequence reads were collapsed and filtered. For each sample, productive Simpson clonality was calculated as the square root of Simpson's diversity index over productive rearrangements. TCRdb retrieved this table from immuneACCESS and kept in-frame rearrangements only. Not all clones are present; in checked studies, unresolved V genes account for under half, and no reason is known for the remainder. V, J and clone size are taken as reported in that table, and D and trimming were inferred from the DNA itself. The table for this sample lists about 360,000 clones; roughly 86% of them were counted only once. Together, the top ten hold about 3% of the sample.

The data stem from a study of blood T cell repertoires in COVID-19 (dated by TCRdb to the early 2020s). Notes on the research overall: Samples from collaborators originated in the United States, Italy and Spain and spanned both the acute and convalescent phases of COVID-19. The repertoires were released in a freely available public database intended as a resource for research on the immune response to SARS-CoV-2. The material from the prospective study consisted of cDNA or gDNA derived from T cells, B-cell-depleted T cells, or PBMCs. The dataset comprised deeply sampled blood TCRbeta repertoires from subjects exposed to, actively infected with, or recovered from COVID-19. Nearly every sample came with metadata listing a de-identified subject ID, COVID-19 status, age in years and sex. Where available, HLA class I and class II types were obtained from metadata supplied by the sample provider rather than from assay-based typing. Samples came from the ongoing ImmuneRACE study (first 160 participants) plus 1,254 subjects from 6 global collaborators.

The full study reports these points: The amount of clinical and demographic metadata varied by source and participant and was provided uncurated.

The chain links TRBV24-1 with TRBJ2-7, and 13 bases in between align with TRBD2. Material for sequencing was peripheral blood. The receptor comes from a human donor in a cohort sampled during active COVID-19. For the CDR3, the sequence is CATSDLDWTSGRPLF. The DNA sequence is given as TGTGCCACCAGTGACCTCGATTGGACTAGCGGGAGACCTCTCTTC.